Each of the 21 T cell receptor beta chains below was sequenced from the same sample in a study of shared clonotypes between healthy human individuals. The repertoire was sequenced with immunoSEQ multiplex PCR; TCRdb's copy has only in-frame clones and lacks some. This table has some 2,400,000 clones, around 95% appearing once. Material for sequencing was naive CD4+ T cells sorted from blood. Sample subset: CD45RA+ positively selected. These receptors were taken from a man aged 18 to 29 in good health.

To note about this clone: Within the sample, other DNA sequences also encode this same CDR3. Here the CDR3 reads CASSLNYGYTF. The CDR3 region has the DNA TGTGCCAGCAGCTTAAACTATGGCTACACCTTC. This rearrangement joins TRBV5-6 to TRBJ1-2; D uncertain. Germline assignment: CDR1 SGHDT and CDR2 YYEEEE. Trimming pared 2 bases from V and 2 bases from J, leaving 1 base between. This CDR3 is built from 11 residues.

This clone is a singleton in its sample. The chain has TRBV19 and TRBJ1-4; 8 positions match TRBD1. The CDR3 runs to 12 residues. Losses at the gene ends were 4 bases for V and 11 bases for J; bases not matched to a gene: 3. Per germline, CDR1 LNHDA and CDR2 SQIVND (reference sequence). The CDR3 protein is CASSTQGVKLFF. The CDR3 nucleotides are TGTGCCAGTAGTACACAGGGGGTGAAACTGTTTTTT.

The chain links TRBV7-9 to TRBJ2-7; weak D call: TRBD1 (6 bases). Trimming shortened V by 4 bases and J by 1 base, and 17 bases separated the two germline ends. From germline, CDR1 is SEHNR and CDR2 FQNEAQ (reference sequence). There are 16 residues in the CDR3. The CDR3 protein is CASSSSGQTSSYEQYF. The CDR3 DNA sequence: TGTGCCAGCAGCTCTTCCGGACAGACATCATCCTACGAGCAGTACTTC.

The J gene is TRBJ1-4, the V gene TRBV28; D is ambiguous. Germline V gene sequence: CDR1 MDHEN, CDR2 SYDVKM. CDR3 size: 16 residues. Trimming cost V 2 bases and J 7 bases, with 17 bases left between them. The CDR3 is CASSLGRSLMGEKLFF. DNA of the CDR3: TGTGCCAGCAGTTTAGGTCGGTCATTAATGGGTGAAAAACTGTTTTTT.

This clone was observed a single time. This chain connects TRBV6-1 to TRBJ2-3, with 9 bases lining up with TRBD1. The CDR3 is 14 amino acids. Germline V CDR1 and CDR2: MNHNS, SASEGT. V was pared by 4 bases and J by 3 bases, with 2 bases of the junction left unmatched. The DNA of the CDR3 is TGTGCCAGCAGTGTGGGACAGGGAACAGATACGCAGTATTTT. Protein product: CASSVGQGTDTQYF.

The chain employs TRBV27 and TRBJ1-4, with 7 bases fitting TRBD1. Germline V lookup: CDR1 MNHEY, CDR2 SMNVEV (reference sequence). The CDR3 has 15 residues. V lost 9 bases and J lost 5; bases outside the gene matches: 12. CDR3 region: CASTHWGQQNEKLFF. For the CDR3, the DNA is TGTGCCAGTACTCACTGGGGACAGCAGAATGAAAAACTGTTTTTT.

The chain carries TRBV7-2 and TRBJ1-4, with TRBD1 matching 7 bases. The CDR3 extends over 15 amino acids. V shed 5 bases, J shed 5 bases, and the junction held 8 bases outside the gene matches. Germline V gene lookup returns CDR1 SGHTA and CDR2 FQGNSA. The CDR3 loop reads CASSVDRVGNEKLFF. As DNA, the CDR3 is TGTGCCAGCAGCGTCGACAGGGTAGGAAATGAAAAACTGTTTTTT.

The rearrangement links TRBV9 to TRBJ2-5; 9 nucleotides align to TRBD2. With 2 bases clipped from V and 2 bases from J, the junction kept 7 bases outside the gene matches. CDR1 is SGDLS and CDR2 is YYNGEE in the germline V gene. This CDR3 has 16 amino acids. The CDR3 loop reads CASSVSGLANQETQYF. The CDR3 bases are TGTGCCAGCAGCGTTAGCGGACTAGCGAATCAAGAGACCCAGTACTTC.

A remark on this clone: This CDR3 is also generated by other DNA sequences in the sample. The V and J genes are TRBV19 and TRBJ1-1; D is possibly TRBD1 (5 bases). Between the trimmed V and J ends, which lost 5 bases and 1 base, there was a span of 11 bases. Germline V gene sequence: CDR1 LNHDA, CDR2 SQIVND (reference sequence). This CDR3 is built from 14 residues. The DNA for the CDR3 is TGTGCCAGTAGTTCCCGGGGGGGGAACACTGAAGCTTTCTTT. Its protein product is CASSSRGGNTEAFF.

The chain joins TRBV6-6 to TRBJ2-5; D gene ambiguous. The germline gives CDR1 MNHNY, CDR2 SVGAGI (reference sequence). This CDR3 spans 11 amino acids. The germline V and J ends were trimmed by 5 bases and 8 bases, with 9 bases remaining between them. The DNA of the CDR3 is TGTGCCAGCAGTACCCAGCTCACCCAGTACTTC. Its translation: CASSTQLTQYF.

The chain couples TRBV19 to TRBJ1-5; the D is unclear. Between the trimmed V and J ends, which lost 9 bases and 0 bases, there was a span of 9 bases. CDR1 is LNHDA, CDR2 SQIVND, per germline (reference sequence). The CDR3 has 13 amino acids. The CDR3 coding sequence is TGTGCCAGCAAGACAAATAGCAATCAGCCCCAGCATTTT. Protein product: CASKTNSNQPQHF.

The rearrangement joins TRBV19 to TRBJ1-1; D remains ambiguous. Germline CDR1 LNHDA, CDR2 SQIVND (reference sequence). V lost 5 bases and J 5 bases, leaving 9 bases between the germline ends. This CDR3 has 12 residues. The CDR3 DNA is TGTGCCAGTAGTTCCCGGGGAACTGAAGCTTTCTTT. Protein: CASSSRGTEAFF. The full variable domain, in which reference TRBV19 and TRBJ1-1 provide the parts outside the CDR3, is DGGITQSPKYLFRKEGQNVTLSCEQNLNHDAMYWYRQDPGQGLRLIYYSQIVNDFQKGDIAEGYSVSREKKESFPLTVTSAQKNPTAFYLCASSSRGTEAFFGQGTRLTVV.

The chain uses TRBV5-4 and TRBJ1-3; TRBD1 might be the D (6 bases). This CDR3 has 15 residues. The germline V gene has CDR1 SGHNT and CDR2 YYREEE (reference sequence). V was cut by 4 bases and J by 4 bases, with 15 bases left in between. CDR3 sequence reads: CASSRQDSLGNTIYF. As DNA, the CDR3 is TGTGCCAGCAGCCGACAGGATTCCCTAGGAAACACCATATATTTT.

The genes are TRBV5-1 and TRBJ2-2; D may be TRBD2 (5 bases). The CDR3 runs to 15 residues. Per germline, CDR1 SGHRS and CDR2 YFSETQ. Trimming stripped 4 bases from V and 7 bases from J, with 17 bases between. As DNA, the CDR3 is TGCGCCAGCAGCCCGGCAGGACTTTCCCTCGGGGAGCTGTTTTTT. The encoded protein is CASSPAGLSLGELFF.

The J gene is TRBJ1-2, the V gene TRBV5-8; D is possibly TRBD1 (5 bases). Trimming removed 5 bases from V and 6 bases from J, with 14 bases in between. Germline V CDR1 and CDR2: SGHTS, YDEGEE. The CDR3 contains 13 residues. CDR3 residues: CASSPFRDDGYTF. CDR3 coding DNA: TGTGCCAGCAGTCCGTTCAGGGATGATGGCTACACCTTC.

The rearrangement uses TRBV6-1 and TRBJ1-2; 10 bases agree with TRBD1. The V segment lost 7 bases and the J segment 5 bases; nucleotides outside the gene matches: 7. CDR1 MNHNS and CDR2 SASEGT come from the germline V gene. The CDR3 contains 14 residues. The CDR3 DNA reads TGTGCCAGCATGGGGGACAGGGGCGGGTATGGCTACACCTTC. This codes for CASMGDRGGYGYTF.

The table lists this clone with a count of one. The genes are TRBV28 and TRBJ2-7, with 8 bases aligning to TRBD1. J lost 5 bases, V lost 2 bases, and 5 bases had no gene match. This CDR3 has 14 residues. Germline V gives CDR1 MDHEN, CDR2 SYDVKM. CDR3 DNA sequence: TGTGCCAGCAGTTTAGACAGGGGCTACAACGAGCAGTACTTC. Its translation: CASSLDRGYNEQYF.

V is TRBV6-1 and J is TRBJ1-4, with no clear D. CDR3 length equals 16 residues. Germline CDR1 MNHNS, CDR2 SASEGT. Trimming shortened V by 5 bases and J by 1 base, and 14 bases separated the two germline ends. The CDR3 loop reads CASSQGNWITNEKLFF. CDR3 coding DNA: TGTGCCAGCAGTCAAGGAAACTGGATAACTAATGAAAAACTGTTTTTT.

The chain uses TRBV6-1 and TRBJ2-1; the match to TRBD2 covers 8 bases. The V gene end was trimmed by 4 bases and the J gene end by 0 bases; junction bases not matched to a gene: 8. This CDR3 contains 17 residues. The germline V gene encodes CDR1 MNHNS and CDR2 SASEGT. The CDR3 loop reads CASSAVLSGSSYNEQFF. The CDR3 nucleotides are TGTGCCAGCAGTGCGGTTTTGAGCGGGAGCTCCTACAATGAGCAGTTCTTC.

The rearrangement links TRBV6-1 to TRBJ1-5, with a possible D match to TRBD1 (5 bases). Germline CDR1 is MNHNS and CDR2 is SASEGT. This CDR3 contains 15 residues. V dropped 3 bases and J dropped 1 base, with 10 bases sitting between them. The CDR3 here is CASSEGVLSNQPQHF. The CDR3 DNA sequence: TGTGCCAGCAGTGAGGGGGTACTGAGCAATCAGCCCCAGCATTTT.

The J gene is TRBJ1-1, the V gene TRBV6-1; D may be TRBD1 (6 bases). The CDR3 covers 15 residues. Per germline, CDR1 MNHNS and CDR2 SASEGT. Between the trimmed V and J ends, which lost 2 bases and 5 bases, there was a span of 15 bases. The CDR3 region has the DNA TGTGCCAGCAGTGAATCCCCAGGGGTATCGACTGAAGCTTTCTTT. Its protein is CASSESPGVSTEAFF.